Many counts were recorded for the clone carrying this T cell receptor beta chain. What it binds is unknown. Documented time point: blood at routine non-recurrence follow-up after resection. The CDR3 has 14 residues. V was clipped by 6 bases and J by 1 base; unmatched bases: 5. CDR1 is MGHDK and CDR2 is SYGVNS in the germline V gene. The sample originates from a study of spatial heterogeneity in lung cancer. Study in general: The study consistently detected more beta-chain than alpha-chain sequences.

One entry per CDR3 protein, called by TCRdb with MiXCR from the 5' RACE reads. The data hold 39,000 or so distinct CDR3 sequences, with over 9.5% observed a single time. The study's findings and limits: Ubiquitous expanded tumor TCRs showed up in blood more at resection than follow-up.

The source of this sequence is a female donor with early-stage non-small cell lung cancer. Sequences were derived from PBMCs, sampled at follow-up. The rearrangement links TRBV25-1 to TRBJ2-5; 7 nucleotides line up with TRBD1. The CDR3 nucleotides are TGTGCCAGCAGCCGGGACAGAATCCAAGAGACCCAGTACTTC. This translates into CASSRDRIQETQYF.